The T cell receptor (beta chain) described here comes from a study of blood T cell repertoires in COVID-19. Turning to the study itself: Samples of COVID-19 (acute and convalescent) were obtained from the United States, Italy and Spain. T cells, B-cell-depleted T cells, or PBMCs provided the cDNA or gDNA that served as material.

Unmatched junction bases numbered 0, after V lost 2 bases and J lost 1 base. This CDR3 comprises 16 residues. Germline V gene lookup returns CDR1 SGHTA and CDR2 FQGTGA. In the study's own analysis: Estimates of nucleated cell counts were drawn from the amplification of reference gene primers. Clones were sequenced by immunoSEQ multiplex PCR, and TCRdb holds only the in-frame ones, with some missing. V and J calls and clone size are copied from that table; D and trimming were computed from the DNA. The table shows about 170,000 clones, with around 81% occurring only once. About this clone: The sample carries other DNA sequences with the same CDR3.

Sequenced: peripheral blood. This chain links TRBV7-3 with TRBJ2-3, with 13 positions matching TRBD2. The receptor was isolated from a human donor with acute or convalescent COVID-19. The donor label of this sample is uncertain. The CDR3 reads CASSLGTSGGTDTQYF. For the CDR3, the DNA is TGTGCCAGCAGCTTAGGGACTAGCGGGGGCACAGATACGCAGTATTTT.